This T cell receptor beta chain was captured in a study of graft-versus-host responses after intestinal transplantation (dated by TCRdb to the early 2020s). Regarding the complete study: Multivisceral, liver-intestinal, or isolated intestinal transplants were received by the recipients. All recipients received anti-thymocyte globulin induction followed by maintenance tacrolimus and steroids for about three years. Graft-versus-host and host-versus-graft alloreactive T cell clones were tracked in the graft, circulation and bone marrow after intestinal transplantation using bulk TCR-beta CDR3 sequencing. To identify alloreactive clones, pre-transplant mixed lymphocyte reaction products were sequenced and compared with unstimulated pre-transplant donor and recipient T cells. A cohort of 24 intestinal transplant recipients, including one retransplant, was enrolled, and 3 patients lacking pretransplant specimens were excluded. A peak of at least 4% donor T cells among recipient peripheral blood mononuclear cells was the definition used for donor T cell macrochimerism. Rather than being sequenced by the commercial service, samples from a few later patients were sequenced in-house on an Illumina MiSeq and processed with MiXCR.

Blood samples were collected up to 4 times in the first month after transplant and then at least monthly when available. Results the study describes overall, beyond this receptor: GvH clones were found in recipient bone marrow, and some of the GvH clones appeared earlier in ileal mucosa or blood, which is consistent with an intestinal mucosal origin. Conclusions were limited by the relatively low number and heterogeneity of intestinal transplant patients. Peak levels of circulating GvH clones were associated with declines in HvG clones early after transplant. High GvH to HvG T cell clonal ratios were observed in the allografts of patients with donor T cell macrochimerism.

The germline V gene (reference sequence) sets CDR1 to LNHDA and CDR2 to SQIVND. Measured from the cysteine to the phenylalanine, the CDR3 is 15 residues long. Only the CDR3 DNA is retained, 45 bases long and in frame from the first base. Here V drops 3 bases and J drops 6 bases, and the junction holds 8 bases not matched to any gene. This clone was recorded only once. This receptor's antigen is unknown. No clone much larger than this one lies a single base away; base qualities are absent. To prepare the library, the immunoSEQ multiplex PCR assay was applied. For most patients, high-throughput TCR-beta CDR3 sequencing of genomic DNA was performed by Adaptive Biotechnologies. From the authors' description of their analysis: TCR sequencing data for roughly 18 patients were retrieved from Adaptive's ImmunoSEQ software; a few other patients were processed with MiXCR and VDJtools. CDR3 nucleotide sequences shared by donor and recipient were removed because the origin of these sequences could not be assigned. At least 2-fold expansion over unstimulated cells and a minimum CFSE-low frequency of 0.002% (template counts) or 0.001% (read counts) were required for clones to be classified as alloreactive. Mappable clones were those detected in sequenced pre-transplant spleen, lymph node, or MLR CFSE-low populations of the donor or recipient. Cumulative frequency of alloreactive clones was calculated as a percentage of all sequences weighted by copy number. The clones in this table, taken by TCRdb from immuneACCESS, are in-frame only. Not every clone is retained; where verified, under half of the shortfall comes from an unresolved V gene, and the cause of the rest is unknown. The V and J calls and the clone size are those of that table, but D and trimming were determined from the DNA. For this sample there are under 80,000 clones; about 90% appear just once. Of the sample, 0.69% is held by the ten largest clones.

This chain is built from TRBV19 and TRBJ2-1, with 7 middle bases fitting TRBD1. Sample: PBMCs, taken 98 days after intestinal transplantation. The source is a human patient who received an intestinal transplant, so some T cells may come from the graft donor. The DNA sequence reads TGTGCCAGTAGTATCCGGGACAGCCTCCGCAATGAGCAGTTCTTC. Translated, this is CASSIRDSLRNEQFF.